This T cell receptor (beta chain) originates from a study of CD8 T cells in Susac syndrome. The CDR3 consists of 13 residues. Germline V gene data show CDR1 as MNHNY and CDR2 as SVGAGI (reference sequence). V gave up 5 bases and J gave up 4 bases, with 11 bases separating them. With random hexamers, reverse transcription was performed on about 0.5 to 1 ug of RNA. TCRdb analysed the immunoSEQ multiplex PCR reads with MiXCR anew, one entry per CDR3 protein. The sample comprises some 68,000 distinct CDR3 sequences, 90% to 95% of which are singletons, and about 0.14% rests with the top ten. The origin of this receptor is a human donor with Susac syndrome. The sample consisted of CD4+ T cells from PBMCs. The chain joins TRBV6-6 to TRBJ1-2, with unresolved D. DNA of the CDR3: TGTGCCAGCAGTACCCGCGGCCTCTATGGCTACACCTTC. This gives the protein CASSTRGLYGYTF.